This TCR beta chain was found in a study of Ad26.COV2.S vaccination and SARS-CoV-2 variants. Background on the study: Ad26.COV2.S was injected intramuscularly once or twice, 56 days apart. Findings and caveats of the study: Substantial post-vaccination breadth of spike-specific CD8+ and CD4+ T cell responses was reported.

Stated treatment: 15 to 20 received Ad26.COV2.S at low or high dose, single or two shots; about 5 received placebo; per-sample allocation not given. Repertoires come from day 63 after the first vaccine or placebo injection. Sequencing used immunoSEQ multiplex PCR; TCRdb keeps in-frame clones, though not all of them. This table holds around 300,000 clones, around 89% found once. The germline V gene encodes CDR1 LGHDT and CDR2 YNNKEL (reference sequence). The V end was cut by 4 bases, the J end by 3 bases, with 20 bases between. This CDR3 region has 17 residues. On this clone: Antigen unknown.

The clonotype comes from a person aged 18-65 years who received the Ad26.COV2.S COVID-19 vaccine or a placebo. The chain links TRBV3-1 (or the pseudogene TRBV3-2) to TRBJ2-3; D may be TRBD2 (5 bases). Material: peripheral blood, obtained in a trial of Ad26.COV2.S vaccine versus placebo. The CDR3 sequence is CASSPRAGPLATDTQYF. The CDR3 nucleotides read TGTGCCAGCAGCCCAAGAGCCGGACCCTTAGCGACAGATACGCAGTATTTT.